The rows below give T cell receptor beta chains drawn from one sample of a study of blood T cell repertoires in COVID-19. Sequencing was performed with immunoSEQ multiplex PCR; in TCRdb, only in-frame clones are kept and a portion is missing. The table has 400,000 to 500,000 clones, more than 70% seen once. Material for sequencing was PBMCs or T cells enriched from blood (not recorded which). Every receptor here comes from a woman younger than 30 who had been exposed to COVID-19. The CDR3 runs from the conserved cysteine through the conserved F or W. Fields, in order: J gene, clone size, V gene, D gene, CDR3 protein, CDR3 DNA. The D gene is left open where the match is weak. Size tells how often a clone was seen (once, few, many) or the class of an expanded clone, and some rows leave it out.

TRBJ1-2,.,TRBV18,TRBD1,CASSPRQGDKGYGYTF,TGTGCCAGCTCACCACGCCAGGGGGACAAGGGCTATGGCTACACCTTC
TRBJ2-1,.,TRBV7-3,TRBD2,CASSPLAGPYNEQFF,TGTGCCAGCAGCCCATTAGCGGGGCCCTACAATGAGCAGTTCTTC
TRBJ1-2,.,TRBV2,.,CASSDLRYGYTF,TGTGCCAGCAGTGACCTACGGTATGGCTACACCTTC
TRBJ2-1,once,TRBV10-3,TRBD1,CAISEPRNRGNEQFF,TGTGCCATCAGTGAGCCACGGAACAGGGGCAATGAGCAGTTCTTC
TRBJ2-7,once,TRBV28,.,CASSLYANEQYF,TGTGCCAGCAGTTTATATGCTAACGAGCAGTACTTC
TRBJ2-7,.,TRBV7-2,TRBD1,CASSLVQGAYEQYF,TGTGCCAGCAGCTTAGTCCAGGGGGCCTACGAGCAGTACTTC
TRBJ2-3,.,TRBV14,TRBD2,CASSLGLAASTDTQYF,TGTGCCAGCAGCCTTGGACTAGCGGCCAGCACAGATACGCAGTATTTT
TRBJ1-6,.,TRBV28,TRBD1,CASRPRDRYNSPLHF,TGTGCCAGCAGGCCGAGGGACAGATATAATTCACCCCTCCACTTT
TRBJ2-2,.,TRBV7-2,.,CASSLRGPIGELFF,TGTGCCAGCAGCCTACGCGGTCCGATCGGGGAGCTGTTTTTT
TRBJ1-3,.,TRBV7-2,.,CASSLLAGSGNTIYF,TGTGCCAGCAGCTTACTAGCAGGCTCTGGAAACACCATATATTTT
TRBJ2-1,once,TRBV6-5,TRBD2,CASSWGGKGYNEQFF,TGTGCCAGCAGTTGGGGGGGGAAGGGTTACAATGAGCAGTTCTTC
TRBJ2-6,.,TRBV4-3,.,CASSRTPGSGANVLTF,TGCGCCAGCAGCCGCACACCAGGGTCTGGGGCCAACGTCCTGACTTTC
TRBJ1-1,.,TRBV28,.,CASSLVTGHTEAFF,TGTGCCAGCAGCTTGGTAACAGGGCACACTGAAGCTTTCTTT
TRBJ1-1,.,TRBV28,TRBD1,CASSFRGPKNTEAFF,TGTGCCAGCAGTTTTAGGGGGCCAAAGAACACTGAAGCTTTCTTT
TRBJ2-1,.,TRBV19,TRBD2,CARTSGSGNEQFF,TGTGCCAGGACTAGCGGGAGTGGGAATGAGCAGTTCTTC
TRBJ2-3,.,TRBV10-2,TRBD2,CASRLQGLADTDTQYF,TGCGCCAGCAGACTCCAGGGACTAGCGGACACAGATACGCAGTATTTT
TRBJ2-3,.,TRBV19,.,CASSSVTDTQYF,TGTGCCAGTAGTAGTGTAACAGATACGCAGTATTTT
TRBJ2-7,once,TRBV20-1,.,CSASAGEQYF,TGCAGTGCCAGCGCGGGCGAGCAGTACTTC
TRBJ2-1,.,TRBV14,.,CASSPDRVVQFF,TGTGCCAGCAGCCCCGATCGGGTAGTACAGTTCTTC
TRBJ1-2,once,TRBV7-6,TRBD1,CASSLGGQGAPGYTF,TGTGCCAGCAGCCTAGGCGGACAGGGGGCCCCTGGCTACACCTTC
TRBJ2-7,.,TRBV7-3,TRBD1,CASSPAGGPRDEQYF,TGTGCCAGCAGCCCCGCAGGGGGCCCCAGAGACGAGCAGTACTTC
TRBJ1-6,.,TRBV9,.,CASSGFGTTYNSPLHF,TGTGCCAGCAGCGGATTCGGGACAACCTATAATTCACCCCTCCACTTT
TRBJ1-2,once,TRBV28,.,CASSSVAPLDRHGYTF,TGTGCCAGCAGTTCAGTAGCCCCGCTCGACAGACATGGCTACACCTTC
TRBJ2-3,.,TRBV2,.,CASENPLTDTQYF,TGTGCCAGCGAGAACCCCCTAACAGATACGCAGTATTTT
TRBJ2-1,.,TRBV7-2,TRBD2,CASSLDVTSGSLYNEQFF,TGTGCCAGCAGCTTAGATGTGACTAGCGGGTCACTCTACAATGAGCAGTTCTTC
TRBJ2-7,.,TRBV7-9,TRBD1,CASSLSAGTGGDEQYF,TGTGCCAGCAGCTTATCAGCCGGGACAGGGGGCGACGAGCAGTACTTC
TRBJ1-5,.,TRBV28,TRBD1,CASSAPDRPNSPQHF,TGTGCCAGCAGTGCACCGGACAGGCCCAATAGTCCCCAGCATTTT
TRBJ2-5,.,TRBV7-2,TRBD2,CASRPQTGTSGQETQYF,TGTGCCAGCAGACCCCAGACCGGGACTAGCGGCCAAGAGACCCAGTACTTC
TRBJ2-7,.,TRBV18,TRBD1,CASSRVQGAASYEQYF,TGTGCCAGCTCACGTGTTCAGGGGGCCGCCTCATACGAGCAGTACTTC
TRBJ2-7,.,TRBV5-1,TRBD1,CASSSGQETNQYF,TGCGCCAGCAGCTCCGGACAGGAGACCAACCAGTACTTC
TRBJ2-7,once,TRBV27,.,CASSLSFRYEQYF,TGTGCCAGCAGTTTATCGTTCCGGTACGAGCAGTACTTC
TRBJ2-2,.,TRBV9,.,CASSVVSGEGGELFF,TGTGCCAGCAGCGTAGTGTCAGGGGAAGGCGGGGAGCTGTTTTTT
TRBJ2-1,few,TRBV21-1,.,CARKGLAGGGEQFF,TGTGCCCGTAAAGGACTAGCGGGAGGAGGTGAGCAGTTCTTC
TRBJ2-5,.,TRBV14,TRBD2,CASSPLTSGRMPYQETQYF,TGTGCCAGCAGCCCGTTGACTAGCGGGAGGATGCCGTACCAAGAGACCCAGTACTTC
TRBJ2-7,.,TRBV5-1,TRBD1,CASSQGQGLYEQYF,TGCGCCAGCAGCCAAGGACAGGGGCTCTACGAGCAGTACTTC
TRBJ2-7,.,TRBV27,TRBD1,CARRQGGEQYF,TGTGCCAGGCGACAGGGCGGCGAGCAGTACTTC
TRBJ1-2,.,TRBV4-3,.,CASSHRGALRGYTF,TGCGCCAGCAGCCACCGGGGGGCGTTGAGGGGCTACACCTTC
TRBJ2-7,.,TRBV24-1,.,CATSDAGVEQYF,TGTGCCACCAGTGATGCCGGAGTCGAGCAGTACTTC
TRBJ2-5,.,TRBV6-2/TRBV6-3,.,CASSYLRGQETQYF,TGTGCCAGCAGTTATTTGCGGGGCCAAGAGACCCAGTACTTC
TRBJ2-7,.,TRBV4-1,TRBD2,CASSQDLGGRWGNEQYF,TGCGCCAGCAGCCAAGATCTGGGCGGGAGATGGGGTAACGAGCAGTACTTC
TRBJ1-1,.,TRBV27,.,CASSLKEHSEAFF,TGTGCCAGCAGTTTAAAGGAGCATTCTGAAGCTTTCTTT
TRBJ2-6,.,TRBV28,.,CASIRGSSGANVLTF,TGTGCCAGCATAAGAGGAAGCTCTGGGGCCAACGTCCTGACTTTC
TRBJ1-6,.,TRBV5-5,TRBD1,CASSLAGGQGVYSPLHF,TGTGCCAGCAGCTTGGCTGGGGGACAGGGGGTTTATTCACCCCTCCACTTT
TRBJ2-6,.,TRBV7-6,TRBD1,CASSYSTGDSGANVLTF,TGTGCCAGCAGCTATAGCACAGGGGACTCTGGGGCCAACGTCCTGACTTTC
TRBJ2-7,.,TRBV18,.,CASSTGTPQYEQYF,TGTGCCAGCTCCACCGGGACACCCCAATACGAGCAGTACTTC
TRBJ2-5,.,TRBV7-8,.,CASSAGETHQETQYF,TGTGCCAGCAGCGCAGGGGAGACACACCAAGAGACCCAGTACTTC
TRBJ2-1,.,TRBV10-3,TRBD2,CAPHEERGGADEQFF,TGTGCCCCCCACGAGGAGCGGGGGGGCGCGGATGAGCAGTTCTTC
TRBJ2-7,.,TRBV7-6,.,CASSLSTPDRLAPSSYEQYF,TGTGCCAGCAGCTTATCGACTCCGGATCGACTTGCCCCCAGCTCCTACGAGCAGTACTTC
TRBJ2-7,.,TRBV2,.,CASSETDYEQYF,TGTGCCAGCAGTGAAACAGACTACGAGCAGTACTTC
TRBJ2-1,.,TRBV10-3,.,CAISTASPTNEQFF,TGTGCCATCAGTACGGCTAGCCCCACAAATGAGCAGTTCTTC
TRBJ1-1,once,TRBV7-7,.,CASSRALNTEAFF,TGTGCTAGCAGCCGAGCTTTGAACACTGAAGCTTTCTTT
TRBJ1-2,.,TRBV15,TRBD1,CATSRDRTGGGYTF,TGTGCCACCAGCAGAGACCGGACAGGGGGTGGCTACACCTTC
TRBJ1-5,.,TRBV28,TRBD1,CASSFQGQGSNQPQHF,TGTGCCAGCAGTTTCCAGGGACAGGGGAGCAATCAGCCCCAGCATTTT